Each of the 12 T cell receptor beta chains below was sequenced from the same sample in a study of T cell responses to AZD1222 COVID-19 vaccine. Sequencing was performed with immunoSEQ multiplex PCR; in TCRdb, only in-frame clones are kept and a portion is missing. The table shows approximately 190,000 clones, with 90% to 95% occurring only once. This sample comprised peripheral blood, obtained on day 0 of AZD1222 vaccination. These receptors all stem from an adult in good health.

The chain carries TRBV28 and TRBJ1-5; unclear D gene. CDR3 length equals 15 residues. V was pared by 4 bases and J by 4 bases, with 14 bases between. The germline V gene encodes CDR1 MDHEN and CDR2 SYDVKM. CDR3 DNA: TGTGCCAGCAGTTCTCGGGGATCAATGAATCAGCCCCAGCATTTT. It specifies CASSSRGSMNQPQHF.

The rearrangement joins TRBV7-9 to TRBJ1-1; TRBD1 matches 10 bases. Per the germline V gene, CDR1 is SEHNR and CDR2 is FQNEAQ (reference sequence). This CDR3 spans 17 amino acids. V shed 5 bases and J 3 bases; nucleotides not matched to a gene: 12. CDR3: CASSERTGGPMDTEAFF. CDR3 nucleotides: TGTGCCAGCAGCGAACGGACAGGGGGACCCATGGACACTGAAGCTTTCTTT.

The V call is TRBV4-1, the J call TRBJ1-2; D might be TRBD1 (5 bases). Germline CDR1 MGHRA, CDR2 YSYEKL. The ends were cut back, 8 bases at V and 8 bases at J, with 18 bases in the middle. This CDR3 region has 13 residues. This CDR3 reads CASGRGQGGGYTF. The DNA for the CDR3 is TGCGCCAGCGGGCGCGGGCAGGGAGGGGGCTACACCTTC.

The rearrangement uses TRBV25-1 and TRBJ1-1; D may be TRBD1 (6 bases). Germline values: CDR1 MGHDK, CDR2 SYGVNS. The length of the CDR3 is 14 residues. V dropped 6 bases and J dropped 0 bases, with 11 bases sitting between them. This CDR3 is CASRATGMNTEAFF. CDR3 DNA: TGTGCCAGCAGAGCAACAGGGATGAACACTGAAGCTTTCTTT.

This sequence joins TRBV5-4 and TRBJ2-7; D gene unclear. The CDR3 runs 14 residues. In germline, CDR1 is SGHNT, CDR2 YYREEE (reference sequence). V dropped 3 bases and J dropped 7 bases, with 17 bases sitting between them. The CDR3, as DNA: TGTGCCAGCAGCTCCGGACCCCCGGTGTGGGAGCAGTACTTC. It specifies CASSSGPPVWEQYF.

V is TRBV10-1 and J is TRBJ2-2, with D unclear. The CDR3 length is 14 residues. Per the germline V gene, CDR1 is WNHNN and CDR2 is SYGVQD (reference sequence). Trimming removed 4 bases at V and 6 bases at J, with 12 bases between. The DNA of the CDR3 is TGCGCCAGCAGTGCCAGTTTTGATTCCGGGGAGCTGTTTTTT. This translates into CASSASFDSGELFF.

This chain connects TRBV28 to TRBJ1-5; unclear D gene. Germline CDR1 reads MDHEN; CDR2 reads SYDVKM. This CDR3 region has 14 residues. Trimming shortened V by 6 bases and J by 0 bases, and 9 bases separated the two germline ends. CDR3 nucleotide sequence: TGTGCCAGCAGCACAGCGGTTAGCAATCAGCCCCAGCATTTT. Protein: CASSTAVSNQPQHF.

The rearrangement joins TRBV2 to TRBJ2-1, with 8 bases identical to TRBD2. V trimming: 5 bases; J trimming: 0 bases; junction bases outside the gene matches: 3. Looked up from germline, CDR1 is SNHLY and CDR2 is FYNNEI. The CDR3 is made up of 15 amino acids. CDR3 sequence reads: CASSYSGNSYNEQFF. Written as DNA, the CDR3 is TGTGCCAGCAGTTATAGCGGGAACTCCTACAATGAGCAGTTCTTC.

The gene calls are TRBV5-4 and TRBJ2-3, with TRBD2 matching over 9 bases. The CDR3 runs 16 residues. Germline CDR1 reads SGHNT; CDR2 reads YYREEE (reference sequence). The V segment lost 1 base and the J segment 2 bases; nucleotides outside the gene matches: 5. CDR3 nucleotides: TGTGCCAGCAGCTTGTTACTAGCGGGCATCACAGATACGCAGTATTTT. Its translation is CASSLLLAGITDTQYF.

The chain couples TRBV28 to TRBJ2-1, with D perhaps matching TRBD1 (6 bases). The germline V gene encodes CDR1 MDHEN and CDR2 SYDVKM. This CDR3 has 15 residues. V lost 5 bases and J 5 bases, leaving 16 bases between the germline ends. The CDR3 DNA is TGTGCCAGCAGTGCCGGGACAATGCGCCACAATGAGCAGTTCTTC. This encodes CASSAGTMRHNEQFF.

The chain is built from TRBV19 and TRBJ2-1; D is ambiguous. V shed 0 bases and J shed 13 bases, with 13 bases lying between them. Germline V lookup: CDR1 LNHDA, CDR2 SQIVND (reference sequence). There are 13 residues in the CDR3. The chain's CDR3 is CASSIDHGSYQFF. DNA for the CDR3: TGTGCCAGTAGTATAGATCACGGCTCTTATCAGTTCTTC.

The chain carries TRBV27 and TRBJ1-1; 8 bases fit TRBD1. This CDR3 spans 15 amino acids. Germline loops: CDR1 MNHEY, CDR2 SMNVEV (reference sequence). J gave up 1 base and V 4 bases, and 5 bases lay outside the gene matches. CDR3 in DNA: TGTGCCAGCAGTTCGGACAGGGTCGGGAACACTGAAGCTTTCTTT. This encodes CASSSDRVGNTEAFF.